This T cell receptor (beta chain) derives from a study of OX40 agonist ivuxolimab in advanced cancers. Study in general: The patients received ivuxolimab by intravenous route every 2 weeks at 0.01 to 10 mg/kg. Dose-escalation patients had hepatocellular carcinoma, melanoma, renal cell or head and neck cancer.

For this clone: Its antigen is not known.

Profiled with immunoSEQ multiplex PCR; TCRdb holds only in-frame clones, not every one. The table lists under 80,000 clones, 88% of them singletons, with 0.7% to 1% in the top ten. General study points: Circulating CD4+ and CD8+ T cells showed clonal expansion by week 6 at 0.1 to 3.0 mg/kg.

Looked up from germline, CDR1 is SGHRS and CDR2 is YFSETQ. The CDR3 contains 16 residues. Trimming took off 0 bases at V and 4 bases at J, with 16 bases between the two ends. The receptor was derived from an adult with an advanced solid tumor such as melanoma, head and neck, liver or kidney cancer. The sample was CD4+ or CD8+ T cells sorted from blood, taken in a trial of the OX40 agonist ivuxolimab. The chain couples TRBV5-1 to TRBJ1-2; maybe TRBD1 (5 bases). CDR3 sequence reads: CASSLAPGQGGYGYTF. In nucleotides, the CDR3 is TGCGCCAGCAGCTTGGCCCCCGGGCAGGGCGGCTATGGCTACACCTTC.